This T cell receptor (beta chain) was captured by sequencing in a study of early T cells in non-severe SARS-CoV-2 infection. Tagging with unique molecular identifiers was applied to individual cDNA molecules. Each CDR3 protein gets one entry after TCRdb re-called the 5' RACE reads with MiXCR. The sample has tens of thousands of distinct CDR3 sequences, 11% to 15% seen once. Germline CDR1 and CDR2: SGHAT and FQNNGV. The CDR3 covers 14 residues. The germline V and J ends were trimmed by 5 bases and 7 bases, with 15 bases remaining between them. Notes on this clonotype: This may come from a read error, since a much larger clone is one base off. It is likely a read error, because the conserved phenylalanine at the end of the CDR3 is missing.

This receptor was taken from an adult who was a healthcare worker with PCR-confirmed SARS-CoV-2 infection or an uninfected control (not recorded which). The sequencing sample was made of whole blood. The rearrangement joins TRBV11-2 to TRBJ2-1; D is perhaps TRBD2 (7 bases). The CDR3 loop is CASSPRTRGNEQFY. CDR3 bases: TGTGCCAGCAGCCCTAGGACTAGGGGGAATGAGCAGTTCTAC.